One TCR beta chain is described in this entry. This sample is part of a study of blood T cell repertoires in COVID-19. Background on the study: The United States, Italy and Spain provided the acute and convalescent COVID-19 samples. T cells, B-cell-depleted T cells, or PBMCs provided the cDNA or gDNA that served as material.

The study drew participants aged about 18 to 89 years from some 25 US areas. In the source study's methods: How many nucleated cells were present was estimated from reference gene primer amplification. The table came from immunoSEQ multiplex PCR; TCRdb's copy has only in-frame clones and leaves some out. V, J and clone size derive from that table, while D and trimming were established from the DNA sequence. The table records 40,000 to 55,000 clones, about 72% of them present only once. CDR3 length: 14 amino acids. The germline V gene encodes CDR1 ENHRY and CDR2 SYGVKD. Trimming took 6 bases from V and 5 from J; bases not matched to a gene: 7.

The sequenced sample was PBMCs or T cells enriched from blood (not recorded which). The receptor's source is a woman aged 50 to 60 with acute COVID-19. V and J are TRBV10-3 and TRBJ2-7; 10 bases agree with TRBD2. CDR3 residues: CAIRESGGADEQYF. For the CDR3, the DNA is TGTGCCATCAGAGAGAGCGGGGGGGCCGACGAGCAGTACTTC.